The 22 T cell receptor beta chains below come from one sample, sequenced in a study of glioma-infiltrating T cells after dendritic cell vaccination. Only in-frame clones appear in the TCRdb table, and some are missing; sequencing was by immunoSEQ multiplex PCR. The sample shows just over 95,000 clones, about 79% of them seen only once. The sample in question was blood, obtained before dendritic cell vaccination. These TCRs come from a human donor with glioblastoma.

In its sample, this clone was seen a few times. CDR3 loop: CASSTRGKTDTEAFF. CDR3 nucleotide sequence: TGTGCCAGCAGCACGCGGGGGAAGACGGACACTGAAGCTTTCTTT. The rearrangement joins TRBV5-6 to TRBJ1-1; D might be TRBD1 (5 bases). Germline-derived CDR1 and CDR2 are SGHDT and YYEEEE. V was clipped by 4 bases and J by 3 bases, with 16 bases between them. The CDR3 covers 15 residues.

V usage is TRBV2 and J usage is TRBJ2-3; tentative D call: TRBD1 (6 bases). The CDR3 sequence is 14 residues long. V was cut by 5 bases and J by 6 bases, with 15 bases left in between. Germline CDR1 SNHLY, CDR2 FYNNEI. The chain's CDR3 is CASSKTGVFDTQYF. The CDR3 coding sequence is TGTGCCAGCAGTAAGACAGGAGTGTTCGATACGCAGTATTTT.

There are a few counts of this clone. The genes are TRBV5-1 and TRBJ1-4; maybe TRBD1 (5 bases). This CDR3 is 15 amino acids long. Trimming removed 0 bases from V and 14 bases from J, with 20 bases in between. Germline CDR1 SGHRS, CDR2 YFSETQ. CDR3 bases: TGCGCCAGCAGCTTGGGATCCGCAGGGATGATGAAGCTGTTTTTT. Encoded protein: CASSLGSAGMMKLFF.

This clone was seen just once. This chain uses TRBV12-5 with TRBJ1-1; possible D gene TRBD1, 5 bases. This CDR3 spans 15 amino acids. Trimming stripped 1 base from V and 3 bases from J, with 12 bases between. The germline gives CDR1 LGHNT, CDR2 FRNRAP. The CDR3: CASGLGQGEDTEAFF. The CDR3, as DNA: TGTGCTAGTGGTTTGGGACAAGGGGAGGACACTGAAGCTTTCTTT.

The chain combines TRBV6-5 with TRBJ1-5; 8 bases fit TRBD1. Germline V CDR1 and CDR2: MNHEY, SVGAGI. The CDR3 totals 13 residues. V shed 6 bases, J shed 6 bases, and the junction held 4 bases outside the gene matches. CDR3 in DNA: TGTGCCAGCAGGGACAGGGCGGGTCAGCCCCAGCATTTT. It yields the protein CASRDRAGQPQHF.

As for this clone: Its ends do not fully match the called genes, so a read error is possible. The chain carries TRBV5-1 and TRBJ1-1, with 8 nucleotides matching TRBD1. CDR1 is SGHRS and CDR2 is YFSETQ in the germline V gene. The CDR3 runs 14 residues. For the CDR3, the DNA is TGCGCAAGCAGCTGGGACAGGACGAACACTGAAGCTTTCTTT. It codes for CASSWDRTNTEAFF.

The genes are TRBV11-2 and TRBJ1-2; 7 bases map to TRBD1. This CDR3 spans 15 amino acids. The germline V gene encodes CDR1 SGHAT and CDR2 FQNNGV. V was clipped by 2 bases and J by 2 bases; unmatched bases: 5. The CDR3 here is CASSLRQGWNYGYTF. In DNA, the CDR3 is TGTGCCAGCAGCTTACGACAGGGTTGGAACTATGGCTACACCTTC.

This CDR3 is CASTRDRNYGYTF. The CDR3 nucleotides are TGTGCCAGCACCAGAGACAGGAACTATGGCTACACCTTC. This chain joins TRBV5-4 and TRBJ1-2; D is perhaps TRBD1 (6 bases). The germline CDR1 and CDR2 sequences are SGHNT and YYREEE (reference sequence). V lost 6 bases, J lost 2 bases, and 11 bases lay in between. The CDR3 length is 13 residues.

Here the CDR3 reads CASSYTGGARIEQYF. The CDR3 DNA is TGTGCCAGCAGTTACACAGGGGGCGCGAGGATCGAGCAGTACTTC. This chain joins TRBV6-5 and TRBJ2-7, with 9 nucleotides matching TRBD1. This CDR3 has 15 residues. Unmatched junction bases numbered 8, after V lost 2 bases and J lost 6 bases. CDR1 MNHEY and CDR2 SVGAGI come from the germline V gene.

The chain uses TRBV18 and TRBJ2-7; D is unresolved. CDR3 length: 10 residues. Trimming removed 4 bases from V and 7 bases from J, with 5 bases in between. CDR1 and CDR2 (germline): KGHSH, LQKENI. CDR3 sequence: CASSLAEQYF. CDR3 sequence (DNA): TGTGCCAGCTCACTGGCAGAGCAGTACTTC. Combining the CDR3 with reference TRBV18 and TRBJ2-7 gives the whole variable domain NAGVMQNPRHLVRRRGQEARLRCSPMKGHSHVYWYRQLPEEGLKFMVYLQKENIIDESGMPKERFSAEFPKEGPSILRIQQVVRGDSAAYFCASSLAEQYFGPGTRLTVT.

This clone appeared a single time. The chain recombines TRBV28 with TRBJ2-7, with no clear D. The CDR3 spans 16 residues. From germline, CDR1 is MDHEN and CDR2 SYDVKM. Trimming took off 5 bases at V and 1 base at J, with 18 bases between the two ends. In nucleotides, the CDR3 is TGTGCCAGCAGTCCCCACCTAGAGCCCGCTTCCTACGAGCAGTACTTC. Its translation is CASSPHLEPASYEQYF.

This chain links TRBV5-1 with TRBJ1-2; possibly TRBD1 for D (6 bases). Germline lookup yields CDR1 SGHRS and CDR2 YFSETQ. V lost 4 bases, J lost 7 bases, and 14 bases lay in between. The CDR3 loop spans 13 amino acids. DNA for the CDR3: TGCGCCAGCAGCCTTCGGGGGGCGGGTGGCTACACCTTC. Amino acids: CASSLRGAGGYTF.

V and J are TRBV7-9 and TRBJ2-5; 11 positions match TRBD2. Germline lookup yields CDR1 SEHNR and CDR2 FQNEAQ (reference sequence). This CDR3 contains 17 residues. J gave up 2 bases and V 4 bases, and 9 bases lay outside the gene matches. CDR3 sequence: CASSSGLAVWGQETQYF. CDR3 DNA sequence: TGTGCCAGCAGCTCGGGACTAGCGGTGTGGGGTCAAGAGACCCAGTACTTC.

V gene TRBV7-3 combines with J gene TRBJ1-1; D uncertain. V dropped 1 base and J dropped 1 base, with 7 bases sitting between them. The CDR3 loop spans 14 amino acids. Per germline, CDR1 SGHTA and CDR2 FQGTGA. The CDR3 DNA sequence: TGTGCCAGCAGCTTAAGTCGGGAGAACACTGAAGCTTTCTTT. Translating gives CASSLSRENTEAFF.

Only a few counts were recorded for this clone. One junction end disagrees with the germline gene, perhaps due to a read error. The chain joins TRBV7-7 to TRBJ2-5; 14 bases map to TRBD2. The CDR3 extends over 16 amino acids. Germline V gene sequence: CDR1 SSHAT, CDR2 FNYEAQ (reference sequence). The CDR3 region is CASSPGTSGSQKTQYF. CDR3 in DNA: TGTGCTAGCAGCCCTGGGACTAGCGGGAGTCAGAAGACCCAGTACTTC.

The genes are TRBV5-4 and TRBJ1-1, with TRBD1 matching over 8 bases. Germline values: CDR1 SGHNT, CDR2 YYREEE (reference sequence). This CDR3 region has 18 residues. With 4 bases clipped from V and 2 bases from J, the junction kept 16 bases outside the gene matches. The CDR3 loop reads CASSEKRTGSASNTEAFF. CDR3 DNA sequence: TGTGCCAGCAGCGAGAAAAGGACAGGGTCGGCCTCAAACACTGAAGCTTTCTTT. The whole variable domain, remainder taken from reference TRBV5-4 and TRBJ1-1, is ETGVTQSPTHLIKTRGQQVTLRCSSQSGHNTVSWYQQALGQGPQFIFQYYREEENGRGNFPPRFSGLQFPNYSSELNVNALELDDSALYLCASSEKRTGSASNTEAFFGQGTRLTVV.

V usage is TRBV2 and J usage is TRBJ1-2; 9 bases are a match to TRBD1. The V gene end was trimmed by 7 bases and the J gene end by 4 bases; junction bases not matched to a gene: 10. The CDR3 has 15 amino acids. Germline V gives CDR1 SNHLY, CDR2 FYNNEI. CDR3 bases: TGTGCCAGCACCGGCGGTGGACAGGGGTTCTATGGCTACACCTTC. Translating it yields CASTGGGQGFYGYTF. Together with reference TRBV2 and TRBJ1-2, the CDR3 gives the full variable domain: EPEVTQTPSHQVTQMGQEVILRCVPISNHLYFYWYRQILGQKVEFLVSFYNNEISEKSEIFDDQFSVERPDGSNFTLKIRSTKLEDSAMYFCASTGGGQGFYGYTFGSGTRLTVV.

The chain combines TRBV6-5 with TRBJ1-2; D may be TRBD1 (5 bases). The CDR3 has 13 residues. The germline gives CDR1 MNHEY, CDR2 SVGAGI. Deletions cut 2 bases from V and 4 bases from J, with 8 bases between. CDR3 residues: CASSYQGAYGYTF. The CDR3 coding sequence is TGTGCCAGCAGTTACCAGGGCGCCTATGGCTACACCTTC.

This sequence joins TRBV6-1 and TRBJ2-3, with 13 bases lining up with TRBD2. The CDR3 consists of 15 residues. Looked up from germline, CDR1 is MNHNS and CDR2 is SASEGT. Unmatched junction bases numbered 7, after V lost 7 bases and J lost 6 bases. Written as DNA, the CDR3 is TGTGCCAGCACCCTACTAGCGGGAGGGACGGATACGCAGTATTTT. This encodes CASTLLAGGTDTQYF.

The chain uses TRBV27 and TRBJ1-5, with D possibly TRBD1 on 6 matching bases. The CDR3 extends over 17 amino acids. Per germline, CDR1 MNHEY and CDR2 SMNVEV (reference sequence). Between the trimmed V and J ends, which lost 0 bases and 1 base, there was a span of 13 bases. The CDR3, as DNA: TGTGCCAGCAGTTTATCAATAGGGGGGGCGAGCAATCAGCCCCAGCATTTT. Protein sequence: CASSLSIGGASNQPQHF.

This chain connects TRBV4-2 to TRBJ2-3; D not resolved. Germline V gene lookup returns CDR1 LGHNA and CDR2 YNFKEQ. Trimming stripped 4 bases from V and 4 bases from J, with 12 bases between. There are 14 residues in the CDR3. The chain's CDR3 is CASSRESTPDTQYF. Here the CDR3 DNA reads TGTGCCAGCAGCCGCGAAAGTACGCCAGATACGCAGTATTTT.

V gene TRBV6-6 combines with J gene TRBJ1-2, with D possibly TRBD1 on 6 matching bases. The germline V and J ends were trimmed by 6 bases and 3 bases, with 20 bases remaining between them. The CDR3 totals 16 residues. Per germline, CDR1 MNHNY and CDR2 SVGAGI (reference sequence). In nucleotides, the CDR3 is TGTGCCAGCAGCCACATTACTCAGGGGTTGGACTATGGCTACACCTTC. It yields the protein CASSHITQGLDYGYTF.